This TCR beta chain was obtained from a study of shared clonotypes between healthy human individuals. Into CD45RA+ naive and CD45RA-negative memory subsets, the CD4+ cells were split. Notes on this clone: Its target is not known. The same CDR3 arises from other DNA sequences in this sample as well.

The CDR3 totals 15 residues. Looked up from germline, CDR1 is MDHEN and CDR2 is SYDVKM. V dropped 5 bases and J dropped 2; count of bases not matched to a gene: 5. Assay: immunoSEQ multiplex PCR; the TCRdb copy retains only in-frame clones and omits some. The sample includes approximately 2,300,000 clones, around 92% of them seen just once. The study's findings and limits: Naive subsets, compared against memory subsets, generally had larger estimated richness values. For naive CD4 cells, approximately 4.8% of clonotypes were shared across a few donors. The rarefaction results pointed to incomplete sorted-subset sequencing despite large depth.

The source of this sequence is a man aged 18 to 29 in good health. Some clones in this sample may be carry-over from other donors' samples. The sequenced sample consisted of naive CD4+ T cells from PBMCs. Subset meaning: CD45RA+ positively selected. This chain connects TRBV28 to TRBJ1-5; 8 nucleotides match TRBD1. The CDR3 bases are TGTGCCAGCAGTCCCGACAGGGGAGGCAATCAGCCCCAGCATTTT. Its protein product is CASSPDRGGNQPQHF.